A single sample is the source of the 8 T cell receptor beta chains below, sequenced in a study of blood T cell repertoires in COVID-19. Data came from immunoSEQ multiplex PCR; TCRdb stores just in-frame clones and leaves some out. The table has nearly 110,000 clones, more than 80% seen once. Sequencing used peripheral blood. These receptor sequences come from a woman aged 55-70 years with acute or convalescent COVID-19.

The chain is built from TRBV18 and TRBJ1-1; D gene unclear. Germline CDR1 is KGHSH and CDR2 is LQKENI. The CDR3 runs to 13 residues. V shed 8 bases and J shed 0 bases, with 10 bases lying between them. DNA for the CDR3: TGTGCCAGCACCGACACCCTGAACACTGAAGCTTTCTTT. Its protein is CASTDTLNTEAFF.

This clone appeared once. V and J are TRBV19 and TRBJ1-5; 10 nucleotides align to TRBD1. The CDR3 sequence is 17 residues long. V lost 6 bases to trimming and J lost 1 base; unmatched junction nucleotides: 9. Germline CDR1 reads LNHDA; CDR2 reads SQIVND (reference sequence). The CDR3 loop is CASRPLKGQGSNQPQHF. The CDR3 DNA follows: TGTGCCAGTAGACCCCTTAAGGGACAGGGGAGCAATCAGCCCCAGCATTTT.

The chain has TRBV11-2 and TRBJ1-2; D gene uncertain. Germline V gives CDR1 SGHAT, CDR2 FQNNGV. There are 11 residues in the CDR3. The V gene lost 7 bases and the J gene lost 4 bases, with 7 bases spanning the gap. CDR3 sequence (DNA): TGTGCCAGCACCGGGATCTATGGCTACACCTTC. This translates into CASTGIYGYTF.

The CDR3 here is CASSYPAQGSNEKLFF. CDR3 nucleotide sequence: TGTGCCAGCAGTTACCCCGCACAGGGCTCTAATGAAAAACTGTTTTTT. J is TRBJ1-4 and V is TRBV6-2 or TRBV6-3, with a weak D call TRBD1 (6 bases). Trimming stripped 2 bases from V and 3 bases from J, with 13 bases between. The germline gives CDR1 MNHEY, CDR2 SVGEGT. The CDR3 extends over 16 amino acids.

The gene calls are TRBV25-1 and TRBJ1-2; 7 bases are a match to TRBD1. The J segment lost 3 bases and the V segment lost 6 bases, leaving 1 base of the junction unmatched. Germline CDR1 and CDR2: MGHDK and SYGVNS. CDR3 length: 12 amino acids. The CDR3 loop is CASRGTDYGYTF. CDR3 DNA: TGTGCCAGCAGAGGGACAGACTATGGCTACACCTTC.

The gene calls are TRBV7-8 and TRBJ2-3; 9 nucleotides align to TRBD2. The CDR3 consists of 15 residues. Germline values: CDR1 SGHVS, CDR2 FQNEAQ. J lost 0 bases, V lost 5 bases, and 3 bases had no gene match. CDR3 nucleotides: TGTGCCAGCAGCCCGACTAGCGGAAGCACAGATACGCAGTATTTT. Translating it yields CASSPTSGSTDTQYF.

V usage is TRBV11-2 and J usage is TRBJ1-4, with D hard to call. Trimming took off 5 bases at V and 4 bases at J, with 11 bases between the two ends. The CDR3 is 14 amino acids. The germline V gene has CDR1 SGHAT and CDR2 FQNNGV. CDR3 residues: CASSRRQDNEKLFF. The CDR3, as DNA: TGTGCCAGCAGCAGAAGGCAGGATAATGAAAAACTGTTTTTT.

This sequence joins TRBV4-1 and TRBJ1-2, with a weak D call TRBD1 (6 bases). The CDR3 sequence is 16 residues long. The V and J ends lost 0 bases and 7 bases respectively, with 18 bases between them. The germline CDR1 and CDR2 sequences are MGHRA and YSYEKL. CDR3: CASSQDPGQPTSGYTF. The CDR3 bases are TGCGCCAGCAGCCAAGATCCCGGACAGCCGACGAGTGGCTACACCTTC.